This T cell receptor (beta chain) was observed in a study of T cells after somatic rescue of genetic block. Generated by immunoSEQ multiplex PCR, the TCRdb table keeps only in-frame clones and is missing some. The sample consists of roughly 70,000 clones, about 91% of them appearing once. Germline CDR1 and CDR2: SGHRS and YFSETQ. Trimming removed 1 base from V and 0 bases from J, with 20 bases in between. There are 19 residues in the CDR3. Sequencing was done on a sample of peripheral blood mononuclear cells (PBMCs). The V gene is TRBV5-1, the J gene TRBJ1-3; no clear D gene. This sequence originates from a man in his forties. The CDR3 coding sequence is TGCGCCAGCAGCTTGAATTTGGTTTCCGGAGGAGTCTCTGGAAACACCATATATTTT. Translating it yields CASSLNLVSGGVSGNTIYF.